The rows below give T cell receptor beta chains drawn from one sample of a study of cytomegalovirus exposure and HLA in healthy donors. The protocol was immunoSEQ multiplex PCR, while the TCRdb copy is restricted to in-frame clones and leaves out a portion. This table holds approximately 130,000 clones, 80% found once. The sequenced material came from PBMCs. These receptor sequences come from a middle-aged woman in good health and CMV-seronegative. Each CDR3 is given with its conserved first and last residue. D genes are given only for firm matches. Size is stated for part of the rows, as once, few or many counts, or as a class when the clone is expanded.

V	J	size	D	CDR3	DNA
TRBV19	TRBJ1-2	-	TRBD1	CASSPLPGQGFYGYTF	TGTGCCAGTAGTCCACTACCGGGACAGGGTTTCTATGGCTACACCTTC
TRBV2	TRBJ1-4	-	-	CASSPSTATNEKLFF	TGTGCCAGCAGTCCCTCGACAGCAACTAATGAAAAACTGTTTTTT
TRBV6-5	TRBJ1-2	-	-	CASSLRRDIVYGYTF	TGTGCCAGCAGTCTACGACGGGACATCGTCTATGGCTACACCTTC
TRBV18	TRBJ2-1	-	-	CASSPPIQTGERFF	TGTGCCAGCTCACCACCGATACAGACAGGAGAGCGGTTCTTC
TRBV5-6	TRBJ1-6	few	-	CASHVAGGPGSPLHF	TGTGCCAGCCATGTGGCGGGGGGCCCTGGTTCACCCCTCCACTTT
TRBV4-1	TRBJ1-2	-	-	CASSPREGMDYGYTF	TGCGCCAGCAGCCCCCGGGAGGGGATGGACTATGGCTACACCTTC
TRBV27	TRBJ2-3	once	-	CASSLVSTGFSTDTQYF	TGTGCCAGCAGCTTAGTATCGACGGGGTTTAGCACAGATACGCAGTATTTT
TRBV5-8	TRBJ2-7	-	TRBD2	CASSPSGYEQYF	TGTGCCAGCAGCCCTAGCGGTTACGAGCAGTACTTC
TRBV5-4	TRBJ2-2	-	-	CASSPTSGLLTGELFF	TGTGCCAGCAGCCCCACCTCTGGACTACTCACCGGGGAGCTGTTTTTT
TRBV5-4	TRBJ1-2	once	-	CASSLDSNGYTF	TGTGCCAGCAGCTTAGACAGCAATGGCTACACCTTC
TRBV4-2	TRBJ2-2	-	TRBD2	CASSQGVTGGTGELFF	TGTGCCAGCAGCCAAGGGGTAACGGGGGGGACCGGGGAGCTGTTTTTT
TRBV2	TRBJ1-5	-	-	CASSVGGGDYQPQHF	TGTGCCAGCAGTGTGGGCGGGGGTGATTATCAGCCCCAGCATTTT
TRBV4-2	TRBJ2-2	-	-	CASSQDLASIGNTGELFF	TGTGCCAGCAGCCAAGATCTTGCTAGTATCGGGAACACCGGGGAGCTGTTTTTT
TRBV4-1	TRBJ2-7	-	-	CASSQDIGVEQYF	TGCGCCAGCAGCCAAGATATCGGTGTCGAGCAGTACTTC
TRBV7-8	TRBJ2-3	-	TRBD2	CASSSLGLAGVGATQYF	TGTGCCAGCAGTTCACTGGGACTAGCGGGAGTAGGGGCTACGCAGTATTTT
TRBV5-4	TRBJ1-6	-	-	CASSQGGVNSPLHF	TGTGCCAGCAGCCAGGGCGGGGTTAATTCACCCCTCCACTTT
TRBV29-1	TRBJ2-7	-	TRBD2	CSVGGGSDYEQYF	TGCAGCGTTGGGGGGGGTTCGGACTACGAGCAGTACTTC
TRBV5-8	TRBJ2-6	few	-	CASSFGLRSGANVLTF	TGTGCCAGCAGCTTTGGGCTTAGATCTGGGGCCAACGTCCTGACTTTC
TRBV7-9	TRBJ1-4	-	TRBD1	CSSRRDRAPNEKLFF	TGTTCCAGCAGGCGTGACAGGGCCCCTAATGAAAAACTGTTTTTT
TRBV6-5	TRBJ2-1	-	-	CATRSAYNEQFF	TGTGCCACCCGGTCGGCCTACAATGAGCAGTTCTTC
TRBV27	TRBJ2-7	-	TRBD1	CASSLRDRGFSEQYF	TGTGCCAGCAGTTTACGGGACAGGGGTTTCTCCGAGCAGTACTTC
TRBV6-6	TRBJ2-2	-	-	CASINRDTGELFF	TGTGCCAGCATAAACAGGGACACCGGGGAGCTGTTTTTT
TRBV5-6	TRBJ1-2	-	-	CASTQVNYGYPF	TGTGCCAGCACCCAAGTCAACTATGGCTACCCCTTC
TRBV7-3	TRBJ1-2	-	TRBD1	CASSKTGNDGYTF	TGTGCCAGCAGCAAGACAGGGAACGATGGCTACACCTTC
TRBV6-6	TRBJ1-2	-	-	CASSPGSNYGYTF	TGTGCCAGCAGTCCTGGGAGTAACTATGGCTACACCTTC
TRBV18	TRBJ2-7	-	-	CASSGESYEQYF	TGTGCCAGCTCAGGGGAGTCCTACGAGCAGTACTTC
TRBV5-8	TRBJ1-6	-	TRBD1	CASSPGTALGNSPLHF	TGTGCCAGCAGCCCTGGGACAGCCCTCGGGAATTCACCCCTCCACTTT
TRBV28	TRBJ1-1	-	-	CASSLGGRDAEAFF	TGTGCCAGCAGTTTAGGGGGCAGGGATGCTGAAGCTTTCTTT